Listed below are T cell receptor beta chains from one sample, sequenced in a study of tumor-infiltrating lymphocytes in localized non-small cell lung cancer. Repertoires were generated with immunoSEQ multiplex PCR, while TCRdb's copy carries only in-frame clones and drops some. The top ten hold more than 20% of the sample, which has more than 12,000 clones, around 70% seen once. What was sequenced was uninvolved lung tissue not adjacent to the tumor. The receptors come from a human donor with non-small cell lung cancer. Both conserved end residues are part of each CDR3. A D gene is named only where the DNA matches it firmly. Size is stated for part of the rows, as once, few or many counts, or as a class when the clone is expanded.

clone_size	cdr3_length	j_call	d_call	v_call	cdr3_aa	cdr3_nt
NA	15	TRBJ1-5	NA	TRBV7-2	CASSLGQLGNQPQHF	TGTGCCAGCAGCCTCGGACAGTTAGGCAATCAGCCCCAGCATTTT
NA	14	TRBJ2-7	TRBD2	TRBV19	CASRFSSGSYEQYF	TGTGCCAGTAGGTTCTCTAGCGGATCCTACGAGCAGTACTTC
NA	15	TRBJ2-2	NA	TRBV15	CATSRDLSNTGELFF	TGTGCCACCAGCAGAGATCTCTCGAACACCGGGGAGCTGTTTTTT
NA	13	TRBJ2-3	NA	TRBV30	CAWSVIRSDTQYF	TGTGCCTGGAGTGTTATCAGGTCAGATACGCAGTATTTT
once	14	TRBJ2-3	NA	TRBV19	CASSITKLTDTQYF	TGTGCCAGTAGTATAACCAAACTCACAGATACGCAGTATTTT
NA	17	TRBJ1-3	TRBD1	TRBV5-1	CASSFGQGSNLRNTIYF	TGCGCCAGCAGCTTTGGACAGGGGTCTAATCTAAGAAACACCATATATTTT
NA	15	TRBJ1-5	TRBD1	TRBV28	CASRRDRGQGQPQHF	TGTGCCAGCAGGCGCGACAGGGGGCAGGGTCAGCCCCAGCATTTT
NA	16	TRBJ1-1	NA	TRBV6-6	CASSYSRVRMNTEAFF	TGTGCCAGCAGTTACTCGAGAGTACGCATGAACACTGAAGCTTTCTTT
NA	16	TRBJ2-6	NA	TRBV11-1	CASSLGRYSGANVLTF	TGTGCCAGCAGCTTAGGCCGGTACTCTGGGGCCAACGTCCTGACTTTC
NA	14	TRBJ1-1	TRBD1	TRBV30	CAWSTGTGNTEAFF	TGTGCCTGGAGCACCGGGACAGGGAACACTGAAGCTTTCTTT
NA	13	TRBJ2-5	NA	TRBV28	CASSFQGRETQYF	TGTGCCAGCAGTTTTCAGGGTCGGGAGACCCAGTACTTC
NA	14	TRBJ1-1	TRBD1	TRBV7-8	CASSPGTENTEAFF	TGTGCCAGCAGCCCCGGGACAGAAAACACTGAAGCTTTCTTT
once	14	TRBJ1-1	TRBD1	TRBV19	CASSRQGMNTEAFF	TGTGCCAGTAGTAGACAGGGGATGAACACTGAAGCTTTCTTT
NA	14	TRBJ2-3	TRBD1	TRBV6-4	CASSDGQGADTQYF	TGTGCCAGCAGTGACGGACAGGGGGCAGATACGCAGTATTTT
few	15	TRBJ2-7	NA	TRBV10-2	CASSQRKQGSYEQYF	TGCGCCAGCAGCCAACGGAAACAGGGTTCCTACGAGCAGTACTTC
NA	16	TRBJ2-3	NA	TRBV7-2	CASSPRGATSTDTQYF	TGTGCCAGCAGCCCCCGAGGCGCGACTAGCACAGATACGCAGTATTTT
NA	13	TRBJ2-7	NA	TRBV10-3	CAISSRGDYEQYF	TGTGCCATCAGCTCCCGCGGGGACTACGAGCAGTACTTC
NA	14	TRBJ2-1	TRBD2	TRBV7-2	CASSSGLADNEQFF	TGTGCCAGCAGCTCCGGACTAGCGGACAATGAGCAGTTCTTC
NA	12	TRBJ1-1	NA	TRBV5-4	CASSLAGFEAFF	TGTGCCAGCAGCTTGGCAGGGTTTGAAGCTTTCTTT
medium-sized	12	TRBJ1-2	NA	TRBV5-4	CASSLLRDGYTF	TGTGCCAGCAGCTTGCTGAGGGATGGCTACACCTTC
NA	16	TRBJ2-1	TRBD1	TRBV5-6	CASSLEGQVFYNEQFF	TGTGCCAGCAGCTTGGAGGGACAGGTTTTCTACAATGAGCAGTTCTTC
NA	15	TRBJ1-1	NA	TRBV29-1	CSVVVTGTRNTEAFF	TGCAGCGTTGTTGTTACAGGGACCCGGAACACTGAAGCTTTCTTT
NA	15	TRBJ2-3	NA	TRBV11-1	CASSPLVTSTDTQYF	TGTGCCAGCAGCCCCCTCGTAACTAGCACAGATACGCAGTATTTT
few	16	TRBJ1-1	TRBD1	TRBV19	CASSIRTGAMNTEAFF	TGTGCCAGTAGTATCCGGACAGGGGCAATGAACACTGAAGCTTTCTTT
few	15	TRBJ2-6	NA	TRBV6-1	CASSVAITGANVLTF	TGTGCCAGCAGTGTCGCTATCACTGGGGCCAACGTCCTGACTTTC
NA	16	TRBJ2-6	TRBD1	TRBV19	CASNPTGKSGANVLTF	TGTGCCAGTAACCCGACAGGGAAGTCTGGGGCCAACGTCCTGACTTTC
NA	15	TRBJ2-1	TRBD2	TRBV2	CASKGLAGAYNEQFF	TGTGCCAGCAAGGGACTAGCGGGGGCCTACAATGAGCAGTTCTTC
NA	12	TRBJ2-5	NA	TRBV2	CASSTAGETQYF	TGTGCCAGCAGTACCGCGGGGGAGACCCAGTACTTC
NA	13	TRBJ1-1	NA	TRBV14	CASSPGLNTEAFF	TGTGCCAGCAGCCCGGGCCTGAACACTGAAGCTTTCTTT
NA	14	TRBJ2-3	NA	TRBV5-1	CASSLAGGADTQYF	TGCGCCAGCAGCTTGGCCGGGGGAGCAGATACGCAGTATTTT
NA	13	TRBJ2-7	TRBD1	TRBV14	CASGDRGLGEQYF	TGTGCCAGCGGGGACAGGGGGCTGGGGGAGCAGTACTTC